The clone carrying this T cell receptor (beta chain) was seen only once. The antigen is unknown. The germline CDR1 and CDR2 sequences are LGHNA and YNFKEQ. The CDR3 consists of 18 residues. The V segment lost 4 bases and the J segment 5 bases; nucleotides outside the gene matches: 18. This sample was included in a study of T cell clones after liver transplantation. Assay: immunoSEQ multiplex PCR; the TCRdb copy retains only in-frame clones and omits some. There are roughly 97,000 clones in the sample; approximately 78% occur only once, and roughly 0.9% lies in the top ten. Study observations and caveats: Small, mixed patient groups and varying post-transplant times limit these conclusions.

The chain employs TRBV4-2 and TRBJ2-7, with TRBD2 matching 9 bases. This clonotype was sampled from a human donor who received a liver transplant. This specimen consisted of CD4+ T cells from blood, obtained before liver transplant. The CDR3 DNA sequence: TGTGCCAGCAGCCCGGGTGGAGCGGGGGGCCATCATGGCGACGAGCAGTACTTC. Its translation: CASSPGGAGGHHGDEQYF.